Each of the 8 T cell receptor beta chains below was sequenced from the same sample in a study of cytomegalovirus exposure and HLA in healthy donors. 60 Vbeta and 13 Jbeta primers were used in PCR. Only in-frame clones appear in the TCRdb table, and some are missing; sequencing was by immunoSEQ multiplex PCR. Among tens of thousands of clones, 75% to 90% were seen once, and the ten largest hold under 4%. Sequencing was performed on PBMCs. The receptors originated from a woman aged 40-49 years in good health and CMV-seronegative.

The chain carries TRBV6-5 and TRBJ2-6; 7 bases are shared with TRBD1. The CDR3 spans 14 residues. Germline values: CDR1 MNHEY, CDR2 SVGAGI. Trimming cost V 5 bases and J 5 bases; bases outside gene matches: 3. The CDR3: CASSRQGRANVLTF. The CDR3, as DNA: TGTGCCAGCAGTCGACAGGGAAGGGCCAACGTCCTGACTTTC.

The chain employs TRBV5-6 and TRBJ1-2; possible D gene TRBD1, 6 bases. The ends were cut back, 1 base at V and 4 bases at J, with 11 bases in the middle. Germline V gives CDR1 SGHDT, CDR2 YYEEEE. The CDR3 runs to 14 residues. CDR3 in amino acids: CASSLPGGSYGYTF. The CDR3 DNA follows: TGTGCCAGCAGCTTGCCGGGGGGCTCCTATGGCTACACCTTC.

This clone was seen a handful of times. The CDR3 loop reads CASSLEGVGEKLFF. CDR3 sequence (DNA): TGCGCCAGCAGCTTGGAGGGGGTTGGAGAAAAACTGTTTTTT. V is TRBV5-1 and J is TRBJ1-4; D is possibly TRBD1 (6 bases). Germline V lookup: CDR1 SGHRS, CDR2 YFSETQ. Trimming shortened V by 0 bases and J by 8 bases, and 11 bases separated the two germline ends. The CDR3 is 14 residues long.

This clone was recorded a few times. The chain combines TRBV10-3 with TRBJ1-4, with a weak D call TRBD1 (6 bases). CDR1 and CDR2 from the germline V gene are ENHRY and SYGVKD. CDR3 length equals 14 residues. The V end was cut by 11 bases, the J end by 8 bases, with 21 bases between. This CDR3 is CAGKVGGRWEKLFF. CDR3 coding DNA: TGTGCCGGCAAGGTGGGGGGGCGCTGGGAAAAACTGTTTTTT.

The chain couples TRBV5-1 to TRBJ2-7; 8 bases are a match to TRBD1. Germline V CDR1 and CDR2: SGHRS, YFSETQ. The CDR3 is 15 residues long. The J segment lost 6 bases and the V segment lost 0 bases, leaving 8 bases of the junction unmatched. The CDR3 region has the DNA TGCGCCAGCAGCTTGGTCGGCAGGGGGCTTGGCGAGCAGTACTTC. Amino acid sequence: CASSLVGRGLGEQYF.

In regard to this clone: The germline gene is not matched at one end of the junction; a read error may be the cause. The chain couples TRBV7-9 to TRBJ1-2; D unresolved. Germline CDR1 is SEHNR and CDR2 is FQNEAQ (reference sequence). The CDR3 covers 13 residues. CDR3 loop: CSSSLGSNYGYTF. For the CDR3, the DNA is TGTTCCAGCAGCTTAGGGAGTAACTATGGCTACACCTTC. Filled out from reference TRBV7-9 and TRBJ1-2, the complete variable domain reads DTGVSQNPRHKITKRGQNVTFRCDPISEHNRLYWYRQTLGQGPEFLTYFQNEAQLEKSRLLSDRFSAERPKGSFSTLEIQRTEQGDSAMYLCSSSLGSNYGYTFGSGTRLTVV.

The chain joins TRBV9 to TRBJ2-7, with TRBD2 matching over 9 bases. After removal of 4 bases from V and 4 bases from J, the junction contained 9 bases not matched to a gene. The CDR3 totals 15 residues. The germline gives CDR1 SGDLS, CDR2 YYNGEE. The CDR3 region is CASSPSGSGSYEQYF. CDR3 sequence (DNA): TGTGCCAGCAGCCCGAGTGGTAGCGGGAGTTACGAGCAGTACTTC.

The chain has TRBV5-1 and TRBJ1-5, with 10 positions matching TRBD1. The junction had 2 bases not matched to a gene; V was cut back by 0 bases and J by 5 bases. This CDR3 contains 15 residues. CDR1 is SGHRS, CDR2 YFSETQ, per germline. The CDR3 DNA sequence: TGCGCCAGCAGCTTGGGGGGGACAGGGGATCAGCCCCAGCATTTT. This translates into CASSLGGTGDQPQHF.